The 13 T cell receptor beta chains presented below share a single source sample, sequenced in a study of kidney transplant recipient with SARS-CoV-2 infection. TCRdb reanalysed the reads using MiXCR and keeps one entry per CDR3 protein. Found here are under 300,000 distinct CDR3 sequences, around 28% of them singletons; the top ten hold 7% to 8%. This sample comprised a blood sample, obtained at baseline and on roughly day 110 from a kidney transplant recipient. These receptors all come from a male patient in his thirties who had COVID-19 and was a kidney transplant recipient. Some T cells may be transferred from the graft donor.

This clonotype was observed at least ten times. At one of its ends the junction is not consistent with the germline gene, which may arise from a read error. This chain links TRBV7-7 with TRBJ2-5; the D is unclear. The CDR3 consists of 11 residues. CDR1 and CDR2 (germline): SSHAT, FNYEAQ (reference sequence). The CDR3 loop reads CASSSGQTQYF. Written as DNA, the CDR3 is TGTGCTAGCAGCTCAGGTCAGACCCAGTACTTC.

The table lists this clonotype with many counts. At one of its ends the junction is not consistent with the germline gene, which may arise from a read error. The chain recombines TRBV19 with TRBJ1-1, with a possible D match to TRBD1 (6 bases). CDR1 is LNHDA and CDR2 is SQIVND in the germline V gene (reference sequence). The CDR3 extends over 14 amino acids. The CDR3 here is CATSLGGSDTEAFF. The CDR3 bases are TGTGCCACTAGTCTAGGGGGTTCGGACACTGAAGCTTTCTTT.

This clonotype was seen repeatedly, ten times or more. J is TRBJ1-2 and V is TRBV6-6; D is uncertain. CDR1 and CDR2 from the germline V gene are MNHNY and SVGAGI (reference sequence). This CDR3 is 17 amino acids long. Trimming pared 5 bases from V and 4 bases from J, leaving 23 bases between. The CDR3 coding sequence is TGTGCCAGCAGTGAAATCGTAGGTGGGAGAAAGACCTATGGCTACACCTTC. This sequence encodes CASSEIVGGRKTYGYTF.

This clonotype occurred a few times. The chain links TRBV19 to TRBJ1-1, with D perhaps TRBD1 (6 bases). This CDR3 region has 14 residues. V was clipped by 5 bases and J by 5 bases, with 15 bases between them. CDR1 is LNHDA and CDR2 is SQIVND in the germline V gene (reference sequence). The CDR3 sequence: CASSVGVRGTEAFF. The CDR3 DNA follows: TGTGCCAGTAGTGTAGGGGTGAGGGGGACTGAAGCTTTCTTT.

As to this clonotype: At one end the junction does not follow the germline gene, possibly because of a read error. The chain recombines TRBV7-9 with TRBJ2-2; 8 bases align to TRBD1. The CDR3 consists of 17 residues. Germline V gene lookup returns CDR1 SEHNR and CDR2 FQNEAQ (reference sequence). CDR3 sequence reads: CASSPRGIQGVSRGAVF. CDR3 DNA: TGTGCCAGCAGCCCCCGGGGGATACAGGGGGTGTCCCGGGGAGCTGTTTTT.

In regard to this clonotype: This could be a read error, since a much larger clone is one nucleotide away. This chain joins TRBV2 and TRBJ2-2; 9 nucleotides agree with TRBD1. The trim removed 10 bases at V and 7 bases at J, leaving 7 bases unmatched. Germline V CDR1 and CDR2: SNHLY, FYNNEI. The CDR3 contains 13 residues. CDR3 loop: CATRTGVDGELFF. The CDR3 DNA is TGTGCCACTAGGACAGGGGTTGACGGGGAGCTGTTTTTT. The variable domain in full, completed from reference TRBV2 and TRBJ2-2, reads EPEVTQTPSHQVTQMGQEVILRCVPISNHLYFYWYRQILGQKVEFLVSFYNNEISEKSEIFDDQFSVERPDGSNFTLKIRSTKLEDSAMYFCATRTGVDGELFFGEGSRLTVL.

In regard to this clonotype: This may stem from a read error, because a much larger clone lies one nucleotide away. For the CDR3, the DNA is TGTGCCAGCAGCCAAGAGCGGGAGGCCGAGCGGTACTTC. It is translated as CASSQEREAERYF. This chain uses TRBV7-2 with TRBJ2-7; 9 bases agree with TRBD2. The CDR3 length is 13 residues. The germline CDR1 and CDR2 sequences are SGHTA and FQGNSA.

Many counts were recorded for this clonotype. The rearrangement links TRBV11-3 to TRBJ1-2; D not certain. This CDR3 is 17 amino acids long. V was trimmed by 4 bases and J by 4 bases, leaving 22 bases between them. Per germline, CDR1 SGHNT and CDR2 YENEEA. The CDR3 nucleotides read TGTGCCAGCAGCTATCGCGACGATCTCGGAAAGACCTATGGCTACACCTTC. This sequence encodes CASSYRDDLGKTYGYTF.

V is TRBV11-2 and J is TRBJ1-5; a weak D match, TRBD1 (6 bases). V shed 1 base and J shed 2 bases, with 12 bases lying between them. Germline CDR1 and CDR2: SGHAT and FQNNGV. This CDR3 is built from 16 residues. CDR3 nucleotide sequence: TGTGCCAGCAGCTTAGGGGGGGGCTTGGGCAATCAGCCCCAGCATTTT. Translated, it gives CASSLGGGLGNQPQHF. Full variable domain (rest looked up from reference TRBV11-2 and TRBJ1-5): EAGVAQSPRYKIIEKRQSVAFWCNPISGHATLYWYQQILGQGPKLLIQFQNNGVVDDSQLPKDRFSAERLKGVDSTLKIQPAKLEDSAVYLCASSLGGGLGNQPQHFGDGTRLSIL.

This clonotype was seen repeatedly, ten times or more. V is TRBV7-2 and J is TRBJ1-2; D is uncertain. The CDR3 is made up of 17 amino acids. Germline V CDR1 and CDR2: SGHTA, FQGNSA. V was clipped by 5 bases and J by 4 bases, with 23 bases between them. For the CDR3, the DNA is TGTGCCAGCAGCCATTGGCACAGAGACGGAAAGACCTATGGCTACACCTTC. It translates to CASSHWHRDGKTYGYTF.

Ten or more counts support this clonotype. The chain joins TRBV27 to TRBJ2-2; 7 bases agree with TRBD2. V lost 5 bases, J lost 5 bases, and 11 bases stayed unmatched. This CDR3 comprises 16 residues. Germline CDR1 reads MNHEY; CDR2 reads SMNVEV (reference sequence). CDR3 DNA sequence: TGTGCCAGCAGTGGAACTAGCGCCCCGAGGACCGGGGAGCTGTTTTTT. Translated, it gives CASSGTSAPRTGELFF.

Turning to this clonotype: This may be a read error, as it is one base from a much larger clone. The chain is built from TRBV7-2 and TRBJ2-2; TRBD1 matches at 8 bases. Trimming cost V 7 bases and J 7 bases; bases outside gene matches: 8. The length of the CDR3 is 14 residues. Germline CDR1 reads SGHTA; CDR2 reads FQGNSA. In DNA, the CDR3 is TGTACCAGCACCGGCAGGGGGCGCATCGGGGAGCTGTTTTTT. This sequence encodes CTSTGRGRIGELFF.

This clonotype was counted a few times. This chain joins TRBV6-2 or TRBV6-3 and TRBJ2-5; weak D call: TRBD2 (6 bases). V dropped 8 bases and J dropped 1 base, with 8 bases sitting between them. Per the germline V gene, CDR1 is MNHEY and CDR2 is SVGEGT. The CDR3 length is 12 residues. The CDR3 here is CASRDSQETQYF. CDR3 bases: TGTGCCAGCCGGGACTCCCAAGAGACCCAGTACTTC.